Listed here are 32 T cell receptor beta chains from one sample, sequenced in a study of T cells in Graves' hyperthyroidism and ophthalmopathy. From RNA transcripts, TCR beta CDR3 regions were amplified. First-round RT-PCR targeting the TCR CDR3 was performed with the HTBI primer set. TCRdb reprocessed the multiplex PCR reads via MiXCR and lists one record per CDR3 protein. The table has fewer than 900,000 distinct CDR3 sequences, over 15% seen once. The sequenced material came from blood. All receptors derive from a woman in her fifties or sixties with Graves' hyperthyroidism that later progressed to Graves' ophthalmopathy.

Details on this clonotype: A much larger clone differs from this one at a single base, so this may be a read error. The chain couples TRBV20-1 to TRBJ2-7, with TRBD1 matching 10 bases. Germline V CDR1 and CDR2: DFQATT, SNEGSKA (reference sequence). The CDR3 has 15 amino acids. The CDR3 protein is CNARDQRDRGYEQYF. The CDR3 DNA follows: TGCAATGCTAGAGATCAGAGGGACAGGGGTTACGAGCAGTACTTC.

Concerning this clonotype: A much more abundant neighbour one base away suggests this may be a read error. The rearrangement links TRBV11-2 to TRBJ2-2; D is possibly TRBD1 (5 bases). The germline V and J ends were trimmed by 5 bases and 4 bases, with 17 bases remaining between them. Germline CDR1 reads SGHAT; CDR2 reads FQNNGV. The CDR3 covers 16 residues. DNA of the CDR3: TGTGCCAGCAGCCTTTTTTTAGACAGTCGCACCGGGGAGCTGTTTTTT. This gives the protein CASSLFLDSRTGELFF. The whole variable domain, remainder taken from reference TRBV11-2 and TRBJ2-2, is EAGVAQSPRYKIIEKRQSVAFWCNPISGHATLYWYQQILGQGPKLLIQFQNNGVVDDSQLPKDRFSAERLKGVDSTLKIQPAKLEDSAVYLCASSLFLDSRTGELFFGEGSRLTVL.

Details on this clonotype: Since no conserved phenylalanine or tryptophan closes the CDR3, a read error is the likely cause. V and J are TRBV5-5 and TRBJ1-2, with 7 bases matching TRBD1. The CDR3 covers 13 residues. Trimming removed 4 bases from V and 2 bases from J; junction bases left unmatched: 2. Germline V gene sequence: CDR1 SGHKS, CDR2 YYEKEE (reference sequence). CDR3 amino acids: CASSEGQNYGYTL. CDR3 nucleotides: TGTGCCAGCAGCGAGGGACAGAACTATGGCTACACCCTC.

This clonotype was seen many times. V and J are TRBV3-1 and TRBJ1-1; D unresolved. Germline loops: CDR1 LGHDT, CDR2 YNNKEL (reference sequence). Trimming removed 5 bases from V and 7 bases from J, with 14 bases in between. The CDR3 consists of 13 residues. CDR3 DNA: TGTGCCAGCAGCGAAGCGTTCTCGATTGAAGCTTTCTTT. Encoded protein: CASSEAFSIEAFF. Full variable domain (outside the CDR3, taken from reference TRBV3-1 and TRBJ1-1): DTAVSQTPKYLVTQMGNDKSIKCEQNLGHDTMYWYKQDSKKFLKIMFSYNNKELIINETVPNRFSPKSPDKAHLNLHINSLELGDSAVYFCASSEAFSIEAFFGQGTRLTVV.

In this sample, this clonotype turned up many times. The chain employs TRBV20-1 and TRBJ2-3, with unresolved D. The length of the CDR3 is 11 residues. The V gene lost 7 bases and the J gene lost 6 bases, with 11 bases spanning the gap. Germline V gene data show CDR1 as DFQATT and CDR2 as SNEGSKA (reference sequence). This CDR3 reads CSERYGDTQYF. For the CDR3, the DNA is TGCAGTGAACGATACGGGGATACGCAGTATTTT.

This clonotype came up a few times. The chain joins TRBV20-1 to TRBJ2-7; 12 nucleotides line up with TRBD2. CDR1 is DFQATT, CDR2 SNEGSKA, per germline (reference sequence). With 3 bases clipped from V and 3 bases from J, the junction kept 6 bases outside the gene matches. This CDR3 spans 15 amino acids. The DNA for the CDR3 is TGCAGTGCTAGGCTGACTAGCGGGGGAATCTACGAGCAGTACTTC. This codes for CSARLTSGGIYEQYF.

This chain links TRBV7-3 with TRBJ1-1, with D uncertain. This CDR3 has 18 amino acids. Per the germline V gene, CDR1 is SGHTA and CDR2 is FQGTGA. Between the trimmed V and J ends, which lost 2 bases and 0 bases, there was a span of 19 bases. The CDR3, as DNA: TGTGCCAGCAGCTTAGGGTGGAATCCGTACGTCATGAACACTGAAGCTTTCTTT. Protein: CASSLGWNPYVMNTEAFF.

This clonotype has only a few counts. The genes are TRBV6-9 and TRBJ1-1, with 9 bases matching TRBD1. The CDR3 spans 16 residues. The V and J ends lost 3 bases and 4 bases, in that order; junction bases with no gene match: 9. Germline loops: CDR1 MNHGY, CDR2 SVAAGI. CDR3 in amino acids: CASSYLPGQGITEAFF. The CDR3 DNA sequence: TGTGCCAGCAGTTACCTACCGGGACAGGGCATCACTGAAGCTTTCTTT.

This clonotype was picked up a small number of times. The J gene is TRBJ1-1, the V gene TRBV6-6; D unresolved. CDR1 and CDR2 (germline): MNHNY, SVGAGI (reference sequence). There are 15 residues in the CDR3. V lost 0 bases and J lost 3, with 11 bases in between. The CDR3 sequence: CASSYSAGPHTEAFF. CDR3 nucleotide sequence: TGTGCCAGCAGTTACTCGGCCGGACCCCACACTGAAGCTTTCTTT.

The J gene is TRBJ2-3, the V gene TRBV12-5; D is uncertain. Between the trimmed V and J ends, which lost 2 bases and 3 bases, there was a span of 6 bases. The CDR3 is 13 amino acids. Germline V gives CDR1 LGHNT, CDR2 FRNRAP. CDR3 amino acids: CASGLPGTDTQYF. Written as DNA, the CDR3 is TGTGCTAGTGGTTTGCCCGGTACAGATACGCAGTATTTT.

V gene TRBV6-2 or TRBV6-3 combines with J gene TRBJ2-1, with no clear D. The V end lost 0 bases, the J end lost 6 bases, and 18 bases lay between the germline ends. The CDR3 extends over 17 amino acids. Germline V lookup: CDR1 MNHEY, CDR2 SVGEGT. CDR3 nucleotides: TGTGCCAGCAGTTACTCGAATCTTACTCCCGAAGGCAATGAGCAGTTCTTC. It yields the protein CASSYSNLTPEGNEQFF.

The J gene is TRBJ2-1, the V gene TRBV5-5, with 13 bases that match TRBD2. The CDR3 extends over 18 amino acids. The germline V gene encodes CDR1 SGHKS and CDR2 YYEKEE (reference sequence). V dropped 7 bases and J dropped 1; count of bases not matched to a gene: 11. CDR3 region: CASDSRTSGGESYNEQFF. The CDR3 DNA is TGTGCCAGCGACTCCCGAACTAGCGGGGGGGAGTCCTACAATGAGCAGTTCTTC.

The V gene is TRBV7-2, the J gene TRBJ1-1, with D possibly matching TRBD1 (6 bases). The V and J ends lost 5 bases and 1 base respectively, with 17 bases between them. The germline V gene encodes CDR1 SGHTA and CDR2 FQGNSA. CDR3 size: 16 residues. CDR3 in amino acids: CASSPGHRFENTEAFF. The CDR3 DNA follows: TGTGCCAGCAGCCCGGGACATCGTTTCGAGAACACTGAAGCTTTCTTT.

The chain carries TRBV7-8 and TRBJ2-7; tentative D call: TRBD2 (5 bases). Between the trimmed V and J ends, which lost 3 bases and 7 bases, there was a span of 19 bases. Germline CDR1 is SGHVS and CDR2 is FQNEAQ. This CDR3 is built from 15 residues. In DNA, the CDR3 is TGTGCCAGCAGCTTCTGGTCCCTACTATCGGGAGAGCAGTACTTC. Protein sequence: CASSFWSLLSGEQYF.

This clonotype appeared many times. CDR3 amino acids: CASSLIETGLGGDIQYF. The CDR3 DNA is TGTGCCAGCAGCTTGATCGAGACAGGCTTGGGGGGGGACATTCAGTACTTC. The chain recombines TRBV5-5 with TRBJ2-4, with a possible D match to TRBD2 (7 bases). The CDR3 has 17 residues. Germline values: CDR1 SGHKS, CDR2 YYEKEE (reference sequence). Trimming stripped 1 base from V and 8 bases from J, with 22 bases between.

The chain has TRBV19 and TRBJ1-5, with a tentative D call TRBD1 (5 bases). The V end was cut by 3 bases, the J end by 7 bases, with 16 bases between. The CDR3 loop spans 15 amino acids. The V gene's germline CDR1 is LNHDA and CDR2 SQIVND (reference sequence). The CDR3 region is CASSIVGQGWQPQHF. As DNA, the CDR3 is TGTGCCAGTAGTATCGTTGGGCAGGGCTGGCAGCCCCAGCATTTT. The full variable domain, completed using reference TRBV19 and TRBJ1-5, is DGGITQSPKYLFRKEGQNVTLSCEQNLNHDAMYWYRQDPGQGLRLIYYSQIVNDFQKGDIAEGYSVSREKKESFPLTVTSAQKNPTAFYLCASSIVGQGWQPQHFGDGTRLSIL.

The chain has TRBV20-1 and TRBJ1-1; TRBD1 aligns across 7 bases. This CDR3 has 14 residues. Germline V gene sequence: CDR1 DFQATT, CDR2 SNEGSKA (reference sequence). V dropped 3 bases and J dropped 3; count of bases not matched to a gene: 7. CDR3 sequence (DNA): TGCAGTGCTAGGAGCAGGGGGAGGGACACTGAAGCTTTCTTT. This codes for CSARSRGRDTEAFF.

This clonotype was detected only once. The chain combines TRBV20-1 with TRBJ1-2; D is unresolved. From germline, CDR1 is DFQATT and CDR2 SNEGSKA (reference sequence). The CDR3 is made up of 13 amino acids. V gave up 4 bases and J gave up 2 bases, with 11 bases separating them. The CDR3 protein is CSAKRPSNYGYTF. The CDR3, as DNA: TGCAGTGCTAAGCGGCCATCAAACTATGGCTACACCTTC.

This rearrangement joins TRBV6-1 to TRBJ2-7; weak D call: TRBD2 (6 bases). Trimming shortened V by 6 bases and J by 4 bases, and 16 bases separated the two germline ends. The CDR3 is 14 residues long. Germline CDR1 is MNHNS and CDR2 is SASEGT. As DNA, the CDR3 is TGTGCCAGCAGGGACCCGGGACTCCGTTACGAGCAGTACTTC. Its protein is CASRDPGLRYEQYF.

This clonotype was seen a few times. V gene TRBV5-5 combines with J gene TRBJ2-5; D possibly corresponds to TRBD1 (6 bases). This CDR3 is built from 16 residues. Germline-derived CDR1 and CDR2 are SGHKS and YYEKEE (reference sequence). V gave up 4 bases and J gave up 2 bases, with 18 bases separating them. CDR3 bases: TGTGCCAGCAGCCCCCGCCTTGGGGGCAAACAAGAGACCCAGTACTTC. Translation: CASSPRLGGKQETQYF.

This clonotype appeared many times. This chain uses TRBV7-8 with TRBJ1-2, with D tentatively TRBD1 (5 bases). CDR3 length: 14 amino acids. Germline CDR1 is SGHVS and CDR2 is FQNEAQ. V shed 7 bases and J shed 7 bases, with 19 bases lying between them. The CDR3 loop reads CASTLRVQAGGYTF. In nucleotides, the CDR3 is TGTGCCAGCACCCTTAGGGTACAGGCGGGTGGCTACACCTTC.

This rearrangement joins TRBV4-1 to TRBJ2-2; D unresolved. Germline V gene data show CDR1 as MGHRA and CDR2 as YSYEKL. Trimming left V 1 base short and J 0 bases short, with 6 bases between. The CDR3 has 15 residues. Here the CDR3 reads CASSQGGTNTGELFF. The CDR3 nucleotides read TGCGCCAGCAGCCAAGGCGGTACGAACACCGGGGAGCTGTTTTTT.

This chain connects TRBV3-1 to TRBJ2-3; D gene unclear. This CDR3 is built from 16 residues. Looked up from germline, CDR1 is LGHDT and CDR2 is YNNKEL (reference sequence). V lost 0 bases and J lost 0, with 10 bases in between. CDR3 sequence (DNA): TGTGCCAGCAGCCAAGATCTTGGGTTTAGCACAGATACGCAGTATTTT. Its protein is CASSQDLGFSTDTQYF.

This clonotype was recorded at least ten times. The V and J genes are TRBV5-6 and TRBJ1-1, with D unclear. Germline CDR1 SGHDT, CDR2 YYEEEE. This CDR3 region has 15 residues. V lost 4 bases, J lost 3 bases, and 16 bases lay in between. CDR3 loop: CASSAIGRRDTEAFF. CDR3 nucleotide sequence: TGTGCCAGCAGCGCCATCGGGCGACGGGACACTGAAGCTTTCTTT.

This clonotype occurred many times. The gene calls are TRBV11-2 and TRBJ1-1; the D is unclear. The ends were cut back, 4 bases at V and 0 bases at J, with 12 bases in the middle. Germline CDR1 is SGHAT and CDR2 is FQNNGV. The CDR3 length is 15 residues. The CDR3 protein is CASSSRTGMNTEAFF. DNA of the CDR3: TGTGCCAGCAGCTCTCGGACGGGGATGAACACTGAAGCTTTCTTT.

This clonotype was counted at least ten times. The chain links TRBV7-9 to TRBJ2-2; 11 positions match TRBD1. Losses at the gene ends were 4 bases for V and 4 bases for J; bases not matched to a gene: 8. The CDR3 covers 17 residues. Per the germline V gene, CDR1 is SEHNR and CDR2 is FQNEAQ (reference sequence). The CDR3 region is CASSSPGTGGRTGELFF. The DNA for the CDR3 is TGTGCCAGCAGCTCCCCCGGGACAGGGGGTCGCACCGGGGAGCTGTTTTTT.

This clonotype was observed a few times. The chain links TRBV20-1 to TRBJ2-1; D may correspond to TRBD1 or TRBD2 (5 bases each). This CDR3 is 17 amino acids long. Germline V gene lookup returns CDR1 DFQATT and CDR2 SNEGSKA (reference sequence). V lost 0 bases and J 4 bases, leaving 19 bases between the germline ends. CDR3 nucleotides: TGCAGTGCTAGAGATACAACGGGTCAGAGGGGATACAATGAGCAGTTCTTC. Translated: CSARDTTGQRGYNEQFF.

CDR3 DNA sequence: TGTGCCAGCGGGGAGGAACAGGGGGCCACCGGGGAGCTGTTTTTT. Translating it yields CASGEEQGATGELFF. The V call is TRBV6-1, the J call TRBJ2-2; 9 bases are a match to TRBD1. The CDR3 totals 15 residues. Germline CDR1 reads MNHNS; CDR2 reads SASEGT. Germline trimming cut 8 bases from V and 4 bases from J; bases unmatched to any gene: 8.

This clonotype appeared a few times. The chain uses TRBV2 and TRBJ1-6; the match to TRBD1 covers 7 bases. CDR1 and CDR2 from the germline V gene are SNHLY and FYNNEI. The CDR3 loop spans 16 amino acids. V shed 6 bases and J 3 bases; nucleotides not matched to a gene: 8. CDR3 coding DNA: TGTGCCAGCAGCGCCGGGACAGAGGACTATAATTCACCCCTCCACTTT. Translating it yields CASSAGTEDYNSPLHF. Looking up the rest from reference TRBV2 and TRBJ1-6 gives the full variable domain: EPEVTQTPSHQVTQMGQEVILRCVPISNHLYFYWYRQILGQKVEFLVSFYNNEISEKSEIFDDQFSVERPDGSNFTLKIRSTKLEDSAMYFCASSAGTEDYNSPLHFGNGTRLTVT.

This rearrangement joins TRBV3-1 to TRBJ1-2, with D hard to call. V lost 5 bases and J lost 6, with 13 bases in between. Germline V gives CDR1 LGHDT, CDR2 YNNKEL (reference sequence). This CDR3 is built from 13 residues. CDR3 coding DNA: TGTGCCAGCAGCTCCTTCGGGGATGATGGCTACACCTTC. Protein sequence: CASSSFGDDGYTF.

The table lists this clonotype with many counts. V usage is TRBV11-3 and J usage is TRBJ2-3, with D uncertain. The CDR3 contains 15 residues. Germline CDR1 reads SGHNT; CDR2 reads YENEEA. The V and J ends lost 1 base and 0 bases respectively, with 8 bases between them. The chain's CDR3 is CASSLGEGSTDTQYF. The DNA for the CDR3 is TGTGCCAGCAGCTTAGGGGAAGGGAGCACAGATACGCAGTATTTT.

This clonotype has at least ten counts. The chain joins TRBV11-3 to TRBJ2-1; D is perhaps TRBD1 (7 bases). The germline gives CDR1 SGHNT, CDR2 YENEEA. V was shortened by 2 bases and J by 5 bases, with 16 bases between the two germline ends. This CDR3 spans 16 amino acids. The DNA for the CDR3 is TGTGCCAGCAGCTTATCCCAGGGGGGTTTGGACAATGAGCAGTTCTTC. Its protein product is CASSLSQGGLDNEQFF.